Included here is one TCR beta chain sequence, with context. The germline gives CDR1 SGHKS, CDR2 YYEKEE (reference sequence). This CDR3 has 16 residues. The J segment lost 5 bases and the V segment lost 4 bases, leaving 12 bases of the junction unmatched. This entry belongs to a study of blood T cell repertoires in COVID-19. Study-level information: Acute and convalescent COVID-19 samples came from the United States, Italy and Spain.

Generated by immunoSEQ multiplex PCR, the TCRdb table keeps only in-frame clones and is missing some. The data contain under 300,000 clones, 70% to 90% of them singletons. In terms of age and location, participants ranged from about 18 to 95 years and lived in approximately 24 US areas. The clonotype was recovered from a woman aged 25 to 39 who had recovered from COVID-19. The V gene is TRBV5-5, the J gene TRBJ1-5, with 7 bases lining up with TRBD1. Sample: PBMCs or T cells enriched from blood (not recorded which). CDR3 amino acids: CASSQRQGRYDQPQHF. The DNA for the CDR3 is TGTGCCAGCAGCCAAAGACAGGGCCGATACGATCAGCCCCAGCATTTT. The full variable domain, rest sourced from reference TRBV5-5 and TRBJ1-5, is DAGVTQSPTHLIKTRGQQVTLRCSPISGHKSVSWYQQVLGQGPQFIFQYYEKEERGRGNFPDRFSARQFPNYSSELNVNALLLGDSALYLCASSQRQGRYDQPQHFGDGTRLSIL.